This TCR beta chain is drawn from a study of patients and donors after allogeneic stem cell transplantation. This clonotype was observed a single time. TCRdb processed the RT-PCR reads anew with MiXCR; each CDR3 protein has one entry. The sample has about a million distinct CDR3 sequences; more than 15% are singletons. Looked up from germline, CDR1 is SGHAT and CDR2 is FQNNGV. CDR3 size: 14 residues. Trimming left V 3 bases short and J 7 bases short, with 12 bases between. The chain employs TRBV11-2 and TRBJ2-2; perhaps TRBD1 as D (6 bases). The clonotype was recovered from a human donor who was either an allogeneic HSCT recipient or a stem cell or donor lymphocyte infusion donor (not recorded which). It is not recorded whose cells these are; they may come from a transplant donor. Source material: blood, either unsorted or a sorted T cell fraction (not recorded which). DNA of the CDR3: TGTGCCAGCAGCTTTGGGACACTGAACGGGGAGCTGTTTTTT. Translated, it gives CASSFGTLNGELFF.